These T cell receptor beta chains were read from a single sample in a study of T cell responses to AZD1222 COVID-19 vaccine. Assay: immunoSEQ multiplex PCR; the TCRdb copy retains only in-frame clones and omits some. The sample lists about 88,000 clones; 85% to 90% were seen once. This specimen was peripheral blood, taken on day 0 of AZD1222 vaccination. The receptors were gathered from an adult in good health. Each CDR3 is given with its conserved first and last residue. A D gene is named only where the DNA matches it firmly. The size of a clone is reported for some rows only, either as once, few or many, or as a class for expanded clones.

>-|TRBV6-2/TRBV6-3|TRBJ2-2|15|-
TGTGCCAGCAGTTACTCGCGGGGGAACACCGGGGAGCTGTTTTTT
CASSYSRGNTGELFF
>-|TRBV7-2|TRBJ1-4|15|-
TGTGCCAGCAGCTTAGAAGGGGCCCCGGATGAAAAACTGTTTTTT
CASSLEGAPDEKLFF
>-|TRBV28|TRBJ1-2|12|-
TGTGCCAGCAGTACCGAGGGAAATGGCTACACCTTC
CASSTEGNGYTF
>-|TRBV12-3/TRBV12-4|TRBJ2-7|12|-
TGTGCCAGCACGCACAACGGCTACGAGCAGTACTTC
CASTHNGYEQYF
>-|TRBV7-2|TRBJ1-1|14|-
TGTGCCAGCAGCTTACTAGGGGCCAACACTGAAGCTTTCTTT
CASSLLGANTEAFF
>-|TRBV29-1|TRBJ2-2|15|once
TGCAGCGTTGAACGGCTAGCGCAGAACACCGGGGAGCTGTTTTTT
CSVERLAQNTGELFF
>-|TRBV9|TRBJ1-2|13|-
TGTGCCAGCAGCGTAGACTTAAGAAATGGCTACACCTTC
CASSVDLRNGYTF
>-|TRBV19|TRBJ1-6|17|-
TGTGCCAGTAGTCCCCGGGGAAGGGAAAGGTATAATTCACCCCTCCACTTT
CASSPRGRERYNSPLHF
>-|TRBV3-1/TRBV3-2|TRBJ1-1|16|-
TGTGCCAGCAGTCAATACTTACACAGGGAGAACACTGAAGCTTTCTTT
CASSQYLHRENTEAFF
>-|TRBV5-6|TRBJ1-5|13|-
TGTGCCAGCAGCTTGGAGCCTGATCAGCCCCAGCATTTT
CASSLEPDQPQHF
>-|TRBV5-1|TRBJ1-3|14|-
TGCGCCAGCAGCTTGTTTAGCTCTGGAAACACCATATATTTT
CASSLFSSGNTIYF
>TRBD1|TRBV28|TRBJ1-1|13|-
TGTGCCAGCAGTGACAGGGGCAACACTGAAGCTTTCTTT
CASSDRGNTEAFF
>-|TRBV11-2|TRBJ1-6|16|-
TGTGCCAGCAGCTTAGGGCCCCCTACCAGTGGTTCACCCCTCCACTTT
CASSLGPPTSGSPLHF
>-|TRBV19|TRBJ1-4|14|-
TGTGCCAGTAGTCCCTGGGGGTCCGACGAAAAACTGTTTTTT
CASSPWGSDEKLFF
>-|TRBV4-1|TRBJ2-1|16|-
TGCGCCAGCAGCCAAGAAGGTCAGGTCTCCTACAATGAGCAGTTCTTC
CASSQEGQVSYNEQFF
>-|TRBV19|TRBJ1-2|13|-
TGTGCCAGTAGTATTAGCTGGGCCGCTGGCTACACCTTC
CASSISWAAGYTF
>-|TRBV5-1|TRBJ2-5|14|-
TGCGCCAGCAGCTTGGGCCCGGGGTGGGAGACCCAGTACTTC
CASSLGPGWETQYF
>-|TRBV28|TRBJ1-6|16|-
TGTGCCAGCAGCTTGTGGCGGATCTCCTATAATTCACCCCTCCACTTT
CASSLWRISYNSPLHF
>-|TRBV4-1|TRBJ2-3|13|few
TGCGCCAGCAGCCAAACGACCAGGGATACGCAGTATTTT
CASSQTTRDTQYF
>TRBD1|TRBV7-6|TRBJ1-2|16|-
TGTGCCAGCAGCCTATCTCCGACAGGGGAGGTCTATGGCTACACCTTC
CASSLSPTGEVYGYTF
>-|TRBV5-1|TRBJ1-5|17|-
TGCGCCAGCAGCCCGGAGGGTCGGGCAGACATAAATCAGCCCCAGCATTTT
CASSPEGRADINQPQHF
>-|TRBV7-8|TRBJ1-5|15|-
TGTGCCAGCAGCTTAGCGGGGGGGGAGGGTCAGCCCCAGCATTTT
CASSLAGGEGQPQHF
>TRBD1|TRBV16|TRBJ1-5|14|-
TGTGCCAGCAGCCCCGACAGGGGTGGACAGCCCCAGCATTTT
CASSPDRGGQPQHF
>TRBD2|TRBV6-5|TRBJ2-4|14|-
TGTGCCAGCAGCCCCTCGGCGGGGGGGAACATTCAGTACTTC
CASSPSAGGNIQYF
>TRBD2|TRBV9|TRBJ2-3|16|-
TGTGCCAGCAGCGTCCTCGGACTAGCGGGGACGGATACGCAGTATTTT
CASSVLGLAGTDTQYF
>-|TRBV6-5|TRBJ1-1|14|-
TGTGCCAGCAGGAGCAGGGGTTCGGGCACTGAAGCTTTCTTT
CASRSRGSGTEAFF
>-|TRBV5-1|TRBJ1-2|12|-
TGCGCCAGCAGCTTGGGGAGCTATGGCTACACCTTC
CASSLGSYGYTF
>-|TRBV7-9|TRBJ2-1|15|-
TGTGCCAGCAGCTATCTATTGAGCTCCTACAATGAGCAGTTCTTC
CASSYLLSSYNEQFF
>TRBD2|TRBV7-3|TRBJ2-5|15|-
TGTGCCAGCAGTTTTGGCGGGACTAGCGAGGAGACCCAGTACTTC
CASSFGGTSEETQYF